The next 16 T cell receptor beta chains were all read from a single sample in a study of memory CD4+ T cells and cytomegalovirus serostatus. Single viable CD3+CD4+CD8-CD45RO+ cells were sorted as the memory CD4+ T cells. TCRdb keeps only in-frame clones here, not all; method: immunoSEQ multiplex PCR. The table lists approximately 44,000 clones, approximately 82% of them singletons, with around 1.9% in the top ten. Sample: memory CD4+ T cells from blood. Receptors were obtained from an adult in good health and CMV-seronegative.

The V and J genes are TRBV2 and TRBJ1-6; 9 positions match TRBD1. The CDR3 is 16 residues long. Per germline, CDR1 SNHLY and CDR2 FYNNEI. V trimming: 7 bases; J trimming: 6 bases; junction bases outside the gene matches: 10. In nucleotides, the CDR3 is TGTGCCAGCAACCCCGGGACAGGGCGAGGTAATTCACCCCTCCACTTT. Residues: CASNPGTGRGNSPLHF.

This chain joins TRBV28 and TRBJ2-3, with TRBD1 identical over 8 bases. The J segment lost 1 base and the V segment lost 5 bases, leaving 8 bases of the junction unmatched. CDR3 length: 16 residues. The germline gives CDR1 MDHEN, CDR2 SYDVKM. The CDR3 reads CASSRGTGRGTDTQYF. Written as DNA, the CDR3 is TGTGCCAGCAGTCGTGGGACAGGAAGAGGCACAGATACGCAGTATTTT.

This clone was recorded only once. The V gene is TRBV2, the J gene TRBJ2-5; D unresolved. The germline V and J ends were trimmed by 7 bases and 2 bases, with 5 bases remaining between them. This CDR3 region has 11 residues. Germline CDR1 SNHLY, CDR2 FYNNEI. CDR3 nucleotide sequence: TGTGCCAGCAACAGTCAAGAGACCCAGTACTTC. Translating it yields CASNSQETQYF. The whole variable domain, remainder taken from reference TRBV2 and TRBJ2-5, is EPEVTQTPSHQVTQMGQEVILRCVPISNHLYFYWYRQILGQKVEFLVSFYNNEISEKSEIFDDQFSVERPDGSNFTLKIRSTKLEDSAMYFCASNSQETQYFGPGTRLLVL.

The CDR3 DNA sequence: TGTGCCAGCAGCCCAGGGGACTGGACCTACGAGCAGTACTTC. This sequence encodes CASSPGDWTYEQYF. The gene calls are TRBV9 and TRBJ2-7; tentatively, D is TRBD1 or TRBD2 (6 bases each). The V and J ends lost 4 bases and 2 bases respectively, with 13 bases between them. The CDR3 consists of 14 residues. The germline gives CDR1 SGDLS, CDR2 YYNGEE.

This clone was counted a single time. The rearrangement links TRBV2 to TRBJ2-5; weak D call: TRBD2 (6 bases). The V end was cut by 4 bases, the J end by 4 bases, with 10 bases between. CDR1 is SNHLY and CDR2 is FYNNEI in the germline V gene. The CDR3 has 13 amino acids. The chain's CDR3 is CASSVWRGETQYF. The DNA of the CDR3 is TGTGCCAGCAGTGTGTGGCGGGGAGAGACCCAGTACTTC.

This rearrangement joins TRBV4-1 to TRBJ2-1, with 7 bases matching TRBD1. Per the germline V gene, CDR1 is MGHRA and CDR2 is YSYEKL. V shed 6 bases and J 4 bases; nucleotides not matched to a gene: 9. The CDR3 length is 15 residues. In DNA, the CDR3 is TGCGCCAGCAGTCGGCAAAGGGGGCAATACAATGAGCAGTTCTTC. Amino acids: CASSRQRGQYNEQFF.

This clone was seen once. The chain couples TRBV28 to TRBJ2-3; 7 bases are a match to TRBD1. CDR1 MDHEN and CDR2 SYDVKM come from the germline V gene. This CDR3 has 16 amino acids. With 2 bases clipped from V and 7 bases from J, the junction kept 12 bases outside the gene matches. The chain's CDR3 is CASSLATGKGGNTQYF. The CDR3 nucleotides are TGTGCCAGCAGTTTAGCGACAGGGAAAGGAGGAAATACGCAGTATTTT.

The gene calls are TRBV7-9 and TRBJ2-1, with TRBD2 as a possible D gene (6 bases). The germline CDR1 and CDR2 sequences are SEHNR and FQNEAQ (reference sequence). Deletions cut 5 bases from V and 0 bases from J, with 11 bases between. CDR3 size: 15 residues. The CDR3 DNA follows: TGTGCCAGCAGCCCCCTCGGGAGCTCCTACAATGAGCAGTTCTTC. Translating gives CASSPLGSSYNEQFF. Full variable domain (missing parts from reference TRBV7-9 and TRBJ2-1): DTGVSQNPRHKITKRGQNVTFRCDPISEHNRLYWYRQTLGQGPEFLTYFQNEAQLEKSRLLSDRFSAERPKGSFSTLEIQRTEQGDSAMYLCASSPLGSSYNEQFFGPGTRLTVL.

The table lists this clone with a count of one. The genes are TRBV2 and TRBJ2-3; TRBD2 matches at 8 bases. The CDR3 is 15 amino acids. Germline CDR1 reads SNHLY; CDR2 reads FYNNEI. The J segment lost 5 bases and the V segment lost 7 bases, leaving 11 bases of the junction unmatched. DNA of the CDR3: TGTGCCAGCACCCCCGGGGGGGCATTGGTAGATACGCAGTATTTT. Its protein is CASTPGGALVDTQYF.

The chain combines TRBV6-1 with TRBJ1-2; D ambiguous. The CDR3 has 18 amino acids. V was pared by 4 bases and J by 0 bases, with 21 bases between. Germline V gives CDR1 MNHNS, CDR2 SASEGT. The CDR3 sequence: CASSGPYRGRSANYGYTF. The CDR3 region has the DNA TGTGCCAGCAGTGGTCCCTACCGAGGGCGGTCAGCTAACTATGGCTACACCTTC.

This chain uses TRBV5-3 with TRBJ1-4; D gene ambiguous. TRBV5-3 is recorded as an ORF, its role being uncertain. The CDR3 sequence is 16 residues long. The V gene lost 0 bases and the J gene lost 8 bases, with 17 bases spanning the gap. Written as DNA, the CDR3 is TGTGCCAGAAGCTTGGCGGCGTGGGGTGATTCGGAAAAACTGTTTTTT. Residues: CARSLAAWGDSEKLFF.

The chain combines TRBV5-4 with TRBJ1-1; D uncertain. The CDR3 totals 14 residues. V was clipped by 4 bases and J by 1 base, with 11 bases between them. Germline CDR1 is SGHNT and CDR2 is YYREEE (reference sequence). CDR3: CASSLDNRNTEAFF. The CDR3 DNA sequence: TGTGCCAGCAGCCTCGACAACCGGAACACTGAAGCTTTCTTT.

The chain couples TRBV19 to TRBJ1-4; TRBD1 agrees at 7 bases. The junction had 4 bases not matched to a gene; V was cut back by 3 bases and J by 6 bases. The CDR3 length is 14 residues. The germline V gene encodes CDR1 LNHDA and CDR2 SQIVND (reference sequence). The CDR3 nucleotides read TGTGCCAGTAGTATTAAAGGGGGCCATGAAAAACTGTTTTTT. This codes for CASSIKGGHEKLFF. Looking up the rest from reference TRBV19 and TRBJ1-4 gives the full variable domain: DGGITQSPKYLFRKEGQNVTLSCEQNLNHDAMYWYRQDPGQGLRLIYYSQIVNDFQKGDIAEGYSVSREKKESFPLTVTSAQKNPTAFYLCASSIKGGHEKLFFGSGTQLSVL.

This clone was seen a handful of times. The chain couples TRBV27 to TRBJ2-7, with 9 bases fitting TRBD1. V shed 5 bases, J shed 6 bases, and the junction held 5 bases outside the gene matches. The germline gives CDR1 MNHEY, CDR2 SMNVEV (reference sequence). The CDR3 loop spans 13 amino acids. This CDR3 reads CASSVRTGVEQYF. The DNA of the CDR3 is TGTGCCAGCAGTGTACGGACAGGGGTCGAGCAGTACTTC.

The chain carries TRBV15 and TRBJ1-1; D unclear. Germline loops: CDR1 LNHNV, CDR2 YYDKDF (reference sequence). The CDR3 is made up of 15 amino acids. The V end lost 0 bases, the J end lost 2 bases, and 10 bases lay between the germline ends. The CDR3 DNA reads as TGTGCCACCAGCAGAGACCTAGCACTAAACACTGAAGCTTTCTTT. Its protein product is CATSRDLALNTEAFF.

J is TRBJ2-7 and V is TRBV5-1; possible D gene TRBD2, 5 bases. CDR1 is SGHRS, CDR2 YFSETQ, per germline. The CDR3 contains 14 residues. Trimming took off 0 bases at V and 7 bases at J, with 14 bases between the two ends. CDR3: CASSLGQTGVEQYF. The CDR3 DNA reads as TGCGCCAGCAGCTTGGGGCAGACCGGGGTTGAGCAGTACTTC.